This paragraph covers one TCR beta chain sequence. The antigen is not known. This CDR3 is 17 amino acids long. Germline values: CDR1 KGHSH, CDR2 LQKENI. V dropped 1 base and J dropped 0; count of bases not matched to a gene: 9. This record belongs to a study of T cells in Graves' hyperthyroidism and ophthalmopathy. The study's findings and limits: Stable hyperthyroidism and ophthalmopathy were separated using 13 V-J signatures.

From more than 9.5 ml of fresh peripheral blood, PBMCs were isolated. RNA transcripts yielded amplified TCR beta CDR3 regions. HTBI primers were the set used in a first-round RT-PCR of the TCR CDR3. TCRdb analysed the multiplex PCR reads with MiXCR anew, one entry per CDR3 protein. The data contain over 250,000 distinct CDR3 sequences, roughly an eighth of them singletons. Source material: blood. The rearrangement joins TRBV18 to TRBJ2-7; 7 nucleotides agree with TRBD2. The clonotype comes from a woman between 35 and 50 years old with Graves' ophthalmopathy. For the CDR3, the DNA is TGTGCCAGCTCACCACTCTCCTGGGGGGGGACCTCCTACGAGCAGTACTTC. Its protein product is CASSPLSWGGTSYEQYF.